The present T cell receptor (beta chain) was sequenced within a study of T cells in Graves' hyperthyroidism and ophthalmopathy. Diagnosing involved the use of clinical symptoms, serum thyroxine and TRAb, thyroid ultrasound and orbital computed tomography. The germline V and J ends were trimmed by 3 bases and 5 bases, with 14 bases remaining between them. The CDR3 is 15 amino acids. This clonotype came up many times. TCR beta CDR3 regions were amplified from RNA. First-round RT-PCR with HTBI primers amplified the TCR CDR3 region. From the multiplex PCR reads, TCRdb called clonotypes with MiXCR, one entry per CDR3 protein. The data contain under 300,000 distinct CDR3 sequences, roughly an eighth of them singletons.

Material for sequencing was blood. This chain uses TRBV12-3 or TRBV12-4 with TRBJ2-1; D not certain. This sequence was found in a woman aged 40 to 55 with Graves' hyperthyroidism. CDR3 bases: TGTGCCAGCAGTTTTAGGCGGTTTCAAAACAATGAGCAGTTCTTC. It specifies CASSFRRFQNNEQFF.